This entry features one TCR beta chain sequence. The data are from a study of blood T cell repertoires in COVID-19. Study in general: From T cells, B-cell-depleted T cells, or PBMCs came the material, which was cDNA or gDNA.

V shed 6 bases and J 4 bases; nucleotides not matched to a gene: 11. The length of the CDR3 is 18 residues. Germline CDR1 MNHEY, CDR2 SMNVEV (reference sequence). Under the authors' procedure: The assay estimated nucleated cells by amplifying reference gene primers. Measured with immunoSEQ multiplex PCR; TCRdb has only the in-frame clones, and not every one. D and trimming come from the DNA, and the V and J calls and clone size come from that table. The data show about 82,000 clones, around 67% seen once. Material for sequencing was peripheral blood. This clonotype was obtained from a human donor with acute or convalescent COVID-19. The donor label of this sample is uncertain. This chain links TRBV27 with TRBJ2-1; 14 bases map to TRBD2. This chain's CDR3 is CASRRTGTSGSGYNEQFF. The DNA of the CDR3 is TGTGCCAGCAGGAGAACCGGGACTAGCGGGAGTGGGTACAATGAGCAGTTCTTC.